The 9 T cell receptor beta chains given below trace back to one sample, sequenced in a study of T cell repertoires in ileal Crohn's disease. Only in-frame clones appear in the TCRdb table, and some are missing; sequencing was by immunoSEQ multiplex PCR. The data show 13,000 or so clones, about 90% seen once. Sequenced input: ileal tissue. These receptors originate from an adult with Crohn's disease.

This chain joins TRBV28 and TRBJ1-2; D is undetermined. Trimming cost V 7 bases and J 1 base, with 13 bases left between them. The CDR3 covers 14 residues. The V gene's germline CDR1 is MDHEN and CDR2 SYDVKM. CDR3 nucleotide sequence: TGTGCCAGCATATTCTCGGGGATTAACTATGGCTACACCTTC. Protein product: CASIFSGINYGYTF.

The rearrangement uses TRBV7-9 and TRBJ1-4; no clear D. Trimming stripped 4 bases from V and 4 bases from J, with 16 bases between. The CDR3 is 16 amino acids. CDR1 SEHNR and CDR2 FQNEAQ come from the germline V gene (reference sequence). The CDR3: CASSSVEVDGNEKLFF. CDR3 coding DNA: TGTGCCAGCAGCTCGGTTGAGGTTGACGGTAATGAAAAACTGTTTTTT.

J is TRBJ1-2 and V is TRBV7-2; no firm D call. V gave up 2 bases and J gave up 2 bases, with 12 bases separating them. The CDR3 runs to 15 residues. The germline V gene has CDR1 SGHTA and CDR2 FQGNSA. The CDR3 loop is CASSLNFGANYGYTF. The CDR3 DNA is TGTGCCAGCAGCTTAAATTTCGGTGCAAACTATGGCTACACCTTC.

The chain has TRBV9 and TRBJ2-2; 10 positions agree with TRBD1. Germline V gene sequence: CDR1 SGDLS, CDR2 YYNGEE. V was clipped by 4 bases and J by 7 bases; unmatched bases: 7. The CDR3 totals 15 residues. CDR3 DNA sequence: TGTGCCAGCAGCTCCGCGACAGGGGGCCACGGGGAGCTGTTTTTT. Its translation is CASSSATGGHGELFF.

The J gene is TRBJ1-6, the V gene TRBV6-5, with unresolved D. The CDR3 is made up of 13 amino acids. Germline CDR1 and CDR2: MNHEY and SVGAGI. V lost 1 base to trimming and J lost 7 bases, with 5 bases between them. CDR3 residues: CASSYWRNSPLHF. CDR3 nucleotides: TGTGCCAGCAGTTACTGGAGGAATTCACCCCTCCACTTT.

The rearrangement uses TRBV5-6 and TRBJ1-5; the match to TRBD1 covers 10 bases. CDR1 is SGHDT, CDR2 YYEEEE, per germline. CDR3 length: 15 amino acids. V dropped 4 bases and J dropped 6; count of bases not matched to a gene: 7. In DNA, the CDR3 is TGTGCCAGCAGCAGCCGAGGACAGGGGGTTCAGCCCCAGCATTTT. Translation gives CASSSRGQGVQPQHF.

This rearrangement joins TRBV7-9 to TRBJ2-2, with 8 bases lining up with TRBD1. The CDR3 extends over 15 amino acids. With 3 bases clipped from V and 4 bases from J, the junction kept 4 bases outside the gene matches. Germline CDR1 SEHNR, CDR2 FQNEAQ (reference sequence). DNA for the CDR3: TGTGCCAGCAGCTTGGACAGGGTGCGCACCGGGGAGCTGTTTTTT. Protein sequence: CASSLDRVRTGELFF.

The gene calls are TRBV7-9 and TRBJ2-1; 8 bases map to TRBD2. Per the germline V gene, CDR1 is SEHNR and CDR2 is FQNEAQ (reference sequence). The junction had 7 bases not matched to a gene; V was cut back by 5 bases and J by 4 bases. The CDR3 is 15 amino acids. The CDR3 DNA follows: TGTGCCAGCAGCCGGAGCGGGGGATCTTACAATGAGCAGTTCTTC. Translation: CASSRSGGSYNEQFF.

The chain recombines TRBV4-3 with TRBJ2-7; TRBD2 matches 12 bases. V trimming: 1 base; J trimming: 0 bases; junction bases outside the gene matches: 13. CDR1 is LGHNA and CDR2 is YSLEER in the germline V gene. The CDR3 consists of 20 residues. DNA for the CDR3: TGCGCCAGCAGCCAAGCCTTACCGGGACTAGCGGGTTTTTTCTCCTACGAGCAGTACTTC. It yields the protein CASSQALPGLAGFFSYEQYF.